In its sample, the clone carrying this T cell receptor (beta chain) was seen a few times. These data come from a study of blood T cell repertoires in COVID-19. CDR1 is SGHNT, CDR2 YYREEE, per germline (reference sequence). This CDR3 region has 16 residues. V trimming: 4 bases; J trimming: 0 bases; junction bases outside the gene matches: 7. Assay used: immunoSEQ multiplex PCR; TCRdb lists only in-frame clones, some missing. The repertoire consists of fewer than 350,000 clones, with approximately 91% occurring once and the leading ten covering under 3%. The sequence was collected from a woman aged 40 to 50 with acute COVID-19. The rearrangement links TRBV5-4 to TRBJ2-3, with 8 bases aligning to TRBD1. Material: PBMCs or T cells enriched from blood (not recorded which). CDR3 sequence (DNA): TGTGCCAGCAGCGGGGCAGGGGGCCCTAGCACAGATACGCAGTATTTT. Protein sequence: CASSGAGGPSTDTQYF.